Given below is one T cell receptor beta chain in context. Its antigen is not identified. Each CDR3 protein is one row after TCRdb ran MiXCR on the 5' RACE reads. The table records approximately 110,000 distinct CDR3 sequences, under 30% of them present only once. The data originate from a study of CD8 T cells in ankylosing spondylitis. Study findings and constraints: There was reportedly significant enrichment of clones that were disease-linked in matched ankylosing spondylitis synovial fluid. There was a TCR beta motif, made of eight highly homologous variants, that appeared characteristic of ankylosing spondylitis blood.

CDR1 and CDR2 (germline): DFQATT, SNEGSKA (reference sequence). V shed 5 bases and J 7 bases; nucleotides not matched to a gene: 13. The length of the CDR3 is 14 residues. This chain joins TRBV20-1 and TRBJ1-1; 7 positions agree with TRBD1. This TCR derives from a male donor with ankylosing spondylitis. The specimen was synovial fluid, either unsorted or a sorted T cell fraction (not recorded which). The CDR3 protein is CSAPPDRVGIEAFF. For the CDR3, the DNA is TGCAGTGCTCCTCCAGACAGGGTGGGCATTGAAGCTTTCTTT.